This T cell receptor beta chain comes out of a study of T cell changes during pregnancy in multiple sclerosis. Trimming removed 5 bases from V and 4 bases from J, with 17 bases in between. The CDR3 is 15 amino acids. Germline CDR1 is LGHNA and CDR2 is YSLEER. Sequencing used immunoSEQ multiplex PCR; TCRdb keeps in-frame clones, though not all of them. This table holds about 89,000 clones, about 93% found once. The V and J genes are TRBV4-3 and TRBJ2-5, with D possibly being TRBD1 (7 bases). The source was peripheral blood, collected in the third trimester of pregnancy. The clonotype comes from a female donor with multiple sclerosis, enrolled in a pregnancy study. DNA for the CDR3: TGCGCCAGCAGCGTTGGACAGGCCGGGGGAGAGACCCAGTACTTC. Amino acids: CASSVGQAGGETQYF.